One and the same sample provided the 32 T cell receptor beta chains below, sequenced in a study of cytomegalovirus exposure and HLA in healthy donors. PCR primers comprised 60 Vbeta and 13 Jbeta primers. Sequencing was performed with immunoSEQ multiplex PCR; in TCRdb, only in-frame clones are kept and a portion is missing. The sample contains about 130,000 clones, approximately 68% of which appear only once. Sequencing was carried out using PBMCs. The receptors derive from a man aged 30 to 45 in good health and CMV-seropositive.

The chain joins TRBV2 to TRBJ1-1; 8 bases align to TRBD1. CDR1 is SNHLY, CDR2 FYNNEI, per germline. V dropped 5 bases and J dropped 5; count of bases not matched to a gene: 4. The CDR3 runs to 13 residues. CDR3 region: CASSPQGGTEAFF. The CDR3 DNA sequence: TGTGCCAGCAGTCCACAGGGGGGTACTGAAGCTTTCTTT.

V and J are TRBV5-1 and TRBJ2-7; D possibly corresponds to TRBD1 (6 bases). Trimming removed 0 bases at V and 2 bases at J, with 12 bases between. This CDR3 region has 15 residues. Germline CDR1 is SGHRS and CDR2 is YFSETQ. CDR3 nucleotide sequence: TGCGCCAGCAGCTTGGGGCAGGGGTTAGCCTACGAGCAGTACTTC. Protein sequence: CASSLGQGLAYEQYF.

V gene TRBV5-1 combines with J gene TRBJ1-1; TRBD1 is a possible D gene (5 bases). This CDR3 region has 15 residues. The germline V gene has CDR1 SGHRS and CDR2 YFSETQ. Trimming removed 0 bases at V and 1 base at J, with 10 bases between. The CDR3 here is CASSLGAGQNTEAFF. In nucleotides, the CDR3 is TGCGCCAGCAGCTTGGGGGCAGGGCAGAACACTGAAGCTTTCTTT.

The chain uses TRBV29-1 and TRBJ1-1, with 8 nucleotides matching TRBD1. Germline V gives CDR1 SQVTM, CDR2 ANQGSEA. CDR3 size: 13 residues. The junction had 5 bases not matched to a gene; V was cut back by 7 bases and J by 1 base. The CDR3 loop reads CSGRDRPNTEAFF. Here the CDR3 DNA reads TGCAGCGGCCGGGACAGGCCGAACACTGAAGCTTTCTTT.

This clone appeared a few times. The chain links TRBV15 to TRBJ2-7; 12 positions agree with TRBD2. Germline CDR1 is LNHNV and CDR2 is YYDKDF (reference sequence). Losses at the gene ends were 5 bases for V and 4 bases for J; bases not matched to a gene: 3. This CDR3 is built from 14 residues. The CDR3 here is CATSPLAGGYEQYF. The CDR3 coding sequence is TGTGCCACCAGCCCTCTAGCGGGAGGGTACGAGCAGTACTTC.

The V call is TRBV14, the J call TRBJ2-3; 7 bases align to TRBD1. The germline gives CDR1 SGHDN, CDR2 FVKESK. CDR3 size: 15 residues. Losses at the gene ends were 3 bases for V and 2 bases for J; bases not matched to a gene: 5. The CDR3 protein is CASSQRTGDTDTQYF. The CDR3 nucleotides are TGTGCCAGCAGCCAGCGGACAGGAGACACAGATACGCAGTATTTT.

This chain uses TRBV6-5 with TRBJ2-3; D is unresolved. The ends were cut back, 1 base at V and 0 bases at J, with 8 bases in the middle. The V gene's germline CDR1 is MNHEY and CDR2 SVGAGI. The CDR3 has 15 residues. The CDR3: CASSYYSPSTDTQYF. CDR3 DNA sequence: TGTGCCAGCAGTTACTACTCGCCTAGCACAGATACGCAGTATTTT.

This chain links TRBV28 with TRBJ1-1; 8 nucleotides match TRBD1. Germline V gene lookup returns CDR1 MDHEN and CDR2 SYDVKM. The V and J ends lost 7 bases and 8 bases, in that order; junction bases with no gene match: 12. The CDR3 consists of 14 residues. The CDR3 reads CASTKTGGPVEAFF. DNA for the CDR3: TGTGCCAGCACCAAAACAGGGGGGCCGGTAGAAGCTTTCTTT.

The rearrangement uses TRBV6-5 and TRBJ1-1; 7 bases line up with TRBD1. The germline V gene encodes CDR1 MNHEY and CDR2 SVGAGI. With V trimmed by 6 bases and J by 4 bases, 8 bases remained unmatched. This CDR3 contains 14 residues. CDR3 amino acids: CASSLGGAVTEAFF. The CDR3 DNA is TGTGCCAGCAGCTTAGGGGGCGCGGTCACTGAAGCTTTCTTT.

This chain joins TRBV6-1 and TRBJ1-2; 7 positions match TRBD1. The CDR3 is 15 amino acids. The trim removed 6 bases at V and 0 bases at J, leaving 7 bases unmatched. Per germline, CDR1 MNHNS and CDR2 SASEGT. CDR3 bases: TGTGCCAGCAGCAGGGGGGTTGATGCTAACTATGGCTACACCTTC. Its protein product is CASSRGVDANYGYTF.

In DNA form, the CDR3 reads TGTGCCAGCAGTCCTAGCGGGATCGGGCTGAACGAGCAGTACTTC. This gives the protein CASSPSGIGLNEQYF. The chain links TRBV13 to TRBJ2-5, with 9 bases that match TRBD2. The J call is uncertain, as TRBJ2-7 better fits the DNA end. CDR1 and CDR2 from the germline V gene are PRHDT and FYEKMQ (reference sequence). The CDR3 has 15 residues.

The CDR3 loop is CASSPQGAASGYTF. CDR3 nucleotide sequence: TGTGCCAGCAGCCCCCAGGGGGCTGCGAGTGGCTACACCTTC. The chain is built from TRBV14 and TRBJ1-2; 8 bases agree with TRBD1. Germline CDR1 is SGHDN and CDR2 is FVKESK. V lost 4 bases and J lost 7; bases outside the gene matches: 8. The CDR3 has 14 amino acids.

A few counts support this clone. The chain is built from TRBV5-1 and TRBJ2-1; tentative D call: TRBD1 (6 bases). The CDR3 is 14 residues long. CDR1 SGHRS and CDR2 YFSETQ come from the germline V gene. The V end was cut by 7 bases, the J end by 1 base, with 12 bases between. This CDR3 reads CASFQQGSYNEQFF. The CDR3 region has the DNA TGCGCCAGCTTTCAACAGGGTTCCTACAATGAGCAGTTCTTC. The full variable domain, with the rest looked up from reference TRBV5-1 and TRBJ2-1, is KAGVTQTPRYLIKTRGQQVTLSCSPISGHRSVSWYQQTPGQGLQFLFEYFSETQRNKGNFPGRFSGRQFSNSRSEMNVSTLELGDSALYLCASFQQGSYNEQFFGPGTRLTVL.

The CDR3 nucleotides read TGTGCCAGCTCACTCCATCCGACTAATACTATTAACTATGGCTACACCTTC. Encoded protein: CASSLHPTNTINYGYTF. The V and J genes are TRBV18 and TRBJ1-2; D gene uncertain. This CDR3 is built from 17 residues. The germline CDR1 and CDR2 sequences are KGHSH and LQKENI. V lost 4 bases and J 1 base, leaving 19 bases between the germline ends.

This clone is a singleton in its sample. The V gene is TRBV19, the J gene TRBJ1-4; the D gene is possibly TRBD1 (5 bases). The CDR3 totals 13 residues. In germline, CDR1 is LNHDA, CDR2 SQIVND (reference sequence). With 2 bases removed from V and 8 bases from J, the gap between germline ends came to 9 bases. The CDR3 DNA follows: TGTGCCAGTAGTATAACCAGGGCGGAAAAACTGTTTTTT. Translated: CASSITRAEKLFF. Variable domain in full (rest from reference TRBV19 and TRBJ1-4): DGGITQSPKYLFRKEGQNVTLSCEQNLNHDAMYWYRQDPGQGLRLIYYSQIVNDFQKGDIAEGYSVSREKKESFPLTVTSAQKNPTAFYLCASSITRAEKLFFGSGTQLSVL.

This rearrangement joins TRBV5-1 to TRBJ2-7; perhaps TRBD2 as D (5 bases). The CDR3 extends over 16 amino acids. V gave up 0 bases and J gave up 0 bases, with 13 bases separating them. Germline V lookup: CDR1 SGHRS, CDR2 YFSETQ. Here the CDR3 reads CASSLALRASSYEQYF. CDR3 coding DNA: TGCGCCAGCAGCTTGGCCCTGCGGGCTAGCTCCTACGAGCAGTACTTC. Together with reference TRBV5-1 and TRBJ2-7, the CDR3 gives the full variable domain: KAGVTQTPRYLIKTRGQQVTLSCSPISGHRSVSWYQQTPGQGLQFLFEYFSETQRNKGNFPGRFSGRQFSNSRSEMNVSTLELGDSALYLCASSLALRASSYEQYFGPGTRLTVT.

The rearrangement joins TRBV6-1 to TRBJ1-2; 7 bases line up with TRBD1. Per the germline V gene, CDR1 is MNHNS and CDR2 is SASEGT. The CDR3 consists of 14 residues. V was pared by 1 base and J by 4 bases, with 3 bases of the junction left unmatched. CDR3 residues: CASSEGGQIYGYTF. CDR3 DNA: TGTGCCAGCAGTGAAGGGGGACAGATCTATGGCTACACCTTC.

A single count supports this clone. The V and J genes are TRBV25-1 and TRBJ2-7; 10 positions match TRBD2. Germline trimming cut 6 bases from V and 3 bases from J; bases unmatched to any gene: 11. Germline V lookup: CDR1 MGHDK, CDR2 SYGVNS. This CDR3 spans 16 amino acids. The CDR3 loop reads CASRPSRLAGVYEQYF. The CDR3 coding sequence is TGTGCCAGCAGACCCTCGAGGCTAGCGGGGGTCTACGAGCAGTACTTC.

The chain joins TRBV13 to TRBJ2-5; 12 bases align to TRBD1. TRBJ2-7 matches the DNA end more closely, so the J call is doubtful. Germline CDR1 is PRHDT and CDR2 is FYEKMQ (reference sequence). This CDR3 comprises 15 residues. The CDR3 region is CASSTLRDRGPEQYF. The DNA of the CDR3 is TGTGCCAGCAGCACACTCCGGGACAGGGGGCCCGAGCAGTACTTC.

The chain recombines TRBV27 with TRBJ1-2; D might be TRBD1 (6 bases). Germline V CDR1 and CDR2: MNHEY, SMNVEV (reference sequence). The CDR3 length is 16 residues. The V end was cut by 1 base, the J end by 8 bases, with 20 bases between. CDR3 sequence reads: CASSLFGTRSGGGYTF. In nucleotides, the CDR3 is TGTGCCAGCAGTTTATTCGGGACACGGTCTGGGGGCGGCTACACCTTC.

The chain uses TRBV18 and TRBJ1-4; D is perhaps TRBD1 (6 bases). Germline lookup yields CDR1 KGHSH and CDR2 LQKENI. Trimming took off 3 bases at V and 4 bases at J, with 12 bases between the two ends. CDR3 length: 15 amino acids. DNA of the CDR3: TGTGCCAGCTCACCCGGACAGATAGATAATGAAAAACTGTTTTTT. Translation gives CASSPGQIDNEKLFF.

With respect to this clone: One end of the junction is discordant with germline, which a read error may explain. The rearrangement joins TRBV19 to TRBJ1-2, with TRBD1 matching over 8 bases. The CDR3 spans 14 residues. Germline V lookup: CDR1 LNHDA, CDR2 SQIVND (reference sequence). The CDR3 nucleotides read TGTGCCAGTAAAATAGGGTCGGACAGGGATTACTATGACTTC. Protein sequence: CASKIGSDRDYYDF.

The rearrangement joins TRBV5-1 to TRBJ2-1; 7 positions match TRBD1. V was clipped by 3 bases and J by 10 bases; unmatched bases: 13. Germline assignment: CDR1 SGHRS and CDR2 YFSETQ. The CDR3 runs to 15 residues. The CDR3 bases are TGCGCCAGCAGCTCACACCTAACAGGGGCAGGCGAGCAGTTCTTC. This translates into CASSSHLTGAGEQFF.

The V gene is TRBV14, the J gene TRBJ2-2; 13 nucleotides line up with TRBD2. Germline loops: CDR1 SGHDN, CDR2 FVKESK. V was pared by 6 bases and J by 8 bases, with 9 bases of the junction left unmatched. The CDR3 runs to 16 residues. CDR3 protein: CASRQRTSGSLGELFF. Here the CDR3 DNA reads TGTGCCAGCAGGCAGAGGACTAGCGGGAGCTTGGGGGAGCTGTTTTTT. The variable domain in full, completed from reference TRBV14 and TRBJ2-2, reads EAGVTQFPSHSVIEKGQTVTLRCDPISGHDNLYWYRRVMGKEIKFLLHFVKESKQDESGMPNNRFLAERTGGTYSTLKVQPAELEDSGVYFCASRQRTSGSLGELFFGEGSRLTVL.

The CDR3 loop is CARSLRFGGRAGETQYF. The DNA for the CDR3 is TGTGCCAGAAGCTTGAGGTTTGGCGGGAGGGCGGGGGAGACCCAGTACTTC. This chain joins TRBV5-3 and TRBJ2-5, with 9 positions matching TRBD2. TRBV5-3 counts as an open reading frame of uncertain function. Trimming removed 1 base from V and 5 bases from J; junction bases left unmatched: 12. CDR3 size: 17 residues.

V usage is TRBV28 and J usage is TRBJ1-5; 10 nucleotides line up with TRBD1. After removal of 11 bases from V and 0 bases from J, the junction contained 10 bases not matched to a gene. There are 16 residues in the CDR3. From germline, CDR1 is MDHEN and CDR2 SYDVKM. The CDR3 here is CAGWGQGRNSNQPQHF. CDR3 nucleotides: TGTGCCGGTTGGGGACAGGGGAGAAATAGCAATCAGCCCCAGCATTTT.

This chain uses TRBV13 with TRBJ1-5, with D possibly TRBD1 on 5 matching bases. CDR3 size: 13 residues. Germline CDR1 reads PRHDT; CDR2 reads FYEKMQ (reference sequence). The V end lost 2 bases, the J end lost 7 bases, and 9 bases lay between the germline ends. CDR3 sequence: CASSLIRGQPQHF. CDR3 in DNA: TGTGCCAGCAGCTTAATTAGGGGACAGCCCCAGCATTTT.

The CDR3 loop reads CASSSGQGVIGNTIYF. The CDR3, as DNA: TGTGCCAGCAGCTCTGGACAGGGAGTTATTGGAAACACCATATATTTT. The V call is TRBV5-6, the J call TRBJ1-3, with TRBD1 identical over 8 bases. J gave up 3 bases and V 3 bases, and 8 bases lay outside the gene matches. Germline assignment: CDR1 SGHDT and CDR2 YYEEEE. The CDR3 loop spans 16 amino acids.

The chain employs TRBV4-3 and TRBJ2-2; possibly TRBD1 for D (5 bases). V was clipped by 0 bases and J by 3 bases, with 11 bases between them. The germline CDR1 and CDR2 sequences are LGHNA and YSLEER. The CDR3 is 16 amino acids. The CDR3 DNA reads TGCGCCAGCAGCCAAGATTACCGACAGTACACCGGGGAGCTGTTTTTT. It encodes CASSQDYRQYTGELFF.

CDR3 amino acids: CASSLVPSGSAQETQYF. CDR3 coding DNA: TGTGCCAGCAGCTTAGTCCCTAGCGGGTCGGCCCAAGAGACCCAGTACTTC. V usage is TRBV11-1 and J usage is TRBJ2-5, with 8 positions matching TRBD2. CDR1 and CDR2 from the germline V gene are SGHAT and FQDESV (reference sequence). This CDR3 has 17 amino acids. The junction had 8 bases not matched to a gene; V was cut back by 1 base and J by 1 base.

This clone was seen just once. This sequence joins TRBV18 and TRBJ2-1; the D is unclear. Trimming removed 6 bases at V and 5 bases at J, with 11 bases between. The CDR3 extends over 13 amino acids. Looked up from germline, CDR1 is KGHSH and CDR2 is LQKENI. The CDR3 spells CASSPGENNEQFF. The CDR3 DNA reads TGTGCCAGCTCCCCCGGAGAAAACAATGAGCAGTTCTTC.

The CDR3 DNA is TGCGCCAGCAGCCGCGGGAGCCCGAACACCGGGGAGCTGTTTTTT. This translates into CASSRGSPNTGELFF. J is TRBJ2-2 and V is TRBV5-1; TRBD2 agrees at 7 bases. The CDR3 has 15 amino acids. Trimming cost V 4 bases and J 0 bases; bases outside gene matches: 3. Germline V CDR1 and CDR2: SGHRS, YFSETQ.